This is a list of T cell receptor beta chains from one sample in a study of T cells in Graves' hyperthyroidism and ophthalmopathy. TCRdb reprocessed the multiplex PCR reads via MiXCR and lists one record per CDR3 protein. The top ten clones hold almost 8% of a sample with around 300,000 distinct CDR3 sequences, 10% to 15% of them seen once. The specimen was blood. All receptors come from a woman in her 30s with Graves' hyperthyroidism that later progressed to Graves' ophthalmopathy. CDR3s include the opening cysteine and the closing phenylalanine or tryptophan. D genes are given only for firm matches. Some rows have no size entry. The others give once, few or many, or a class for an expanded clone.

V	D	size	J	DNA	CDR3
TRBV7-2	TRBD1	many	TRBJ1-3	TGTGCCAGCAGCTTTTTAACAGGGGCGGAAAACACCATATATTTT	CASSFLTGAENTIYF
TRBV18	-	many	TRBJ2-5	TGTGCCAGCTCACGTCCCGGAGTGTTACAAGAGACCCAGTACTTC	CASSRPGVLQETQYF
TRBV3-1	-	many	TRBJ1-5	TGTGCCAGCAGCCTGGGGACCAGGAATACGCCCCAGCATTTT	CASSLGTRNTPQHF
TRBV7-2	-	many	TRBJ1-2	TGTGCCAGCAGCTTAAGCTCCGGAGAGAACTATGGCTACACCTTC	CASSLSSGENYGYTF
TRBV6-6	-	many	TRBJ1-3	TGTGCCAGCAGTTACGAGAGCTCTGGAAACACCATATATTTT	CASSYESSGNTIYF
TRBV29-1	-	many	TRBJ2-7	TGCAGCGTTGGTGGCTCAGGGAACCTCTACGAGCAGTACTTC	CSVGGSGNLYEQYF
TRBV7-8	-	many	TRBJ2-1	TGTGCCAGCAGCTTAGCGTACGCCGGGAGTTCGTTCTTC	CASSLAYAGSSFF
TRBV5-5	-	-	TRBJ1-1	TGTGCCGTAAGTGGGATTTGGGGGGCGCTGGGCACTGAAGCTTTCTTT	CAVSGIWGALGTEAFF
TRBV29-1	-	few	TRBJ2-2	TGCAGCGTTTTAGATACCGGGGAGCTGTTTTTT	CSVLDTGELFF
TRBV28	-	many	TRBJ2-5	TGTGCCAGCAGTTTGTGGCAGACAGAAATAAAGACCCAGTACTTC	CASSLWQTEIKTQYF
TRBV6-2/TRBV6-3	-	-	TRBJ1-5	TGTGCCAGCAGTTACTCGAGTATGGGGAATGGTCAGCCCCAGCATTTT	CASSYSSMGNGQPQHF
TRBV7-9	TRBD1	many	TRBJ2-7	TGTGCCAGCAGCTTAGCGGCAAGGGACAGGACTTACTACGAGCAGTACTTC	CASSLAARDRTYYEQYF
TRBV19	-	-	TRBJ2-7	TGTGCCAGTAGTCAGTCCTTCAATATGGAGCAGTACTTC	CASSQSFNMEQYF
TRBV27	TRBD2	many	TRBJ2-2	TGTGCCAGCAGTTTCCAACCCGGACTAGCGGGAGGGCCTAGGTCCGGGGAGCTGTTTTTT	CASSFQPGLAGGPRSGELFF
TRBV18	-	few	TRBJ1-1	TGTGCCAGCTCACCGGGACACAGGAACACTGAAGCTTTCTTT	CASSPGHRNTEAFF
TRBV27	-	-	TRBJ2-2	TGTGCCAGCAGTTGGCGTGGAATGGCCGGGGAGCTGTTTTTT	CASSWRGMAGELFF
TRBV7-2	TRBD2	-	TRBJ2-1	TGTGCCAGCAGCTTAGTACGGGAGGGCCGAAATGAGCAGTTCTTC	CASSLVREGRNEQFF
TRBV28	TRBD1	-	TRBJ1-5	TGTGCCAGCAGTTTAACAGGGGGCGCAGTACAGCCCCAGCATTTT	CASSLTGGAVQPQHF
TRBV7-7	-	many	TRBJ2-7	TGTGCTAGCAGCGCTAGCGTCCGGCACGAGCAGTACTTC	CASSASVRHEQYF
TRBV20-1	TRBD2	many	TRBJ2-3	TGCAGTGCTAGGGCGGCGGGAGGTCACGCTAGCACAGATACGCAGTATTTT	CSARAAGGHASTDTQYF
TRBV7-9	TRBD1	-	TRBJ2-3	TGTGCCAGCAGCCCATGGGACAGGGATGAAACAGATACGCAGTATTTT	CASSPWDRDETDTQYF
TRBV12-5	-	many	TRBJ2-1	TGTGCTAGTGTCTCTTGGCGGCACCCTCGTCGAGAGCAGTTCTTC	CASVSWRHPRREQFF
TRBV18	-	many	TRBJ2-3	TGTGCCAGCTCACCAGTGTCACGGCCACAGAGTACGCAGTATTTT	CASSPVSRPQSTQYF
TRBV20-1	-	many	TRBJ1-2	TGCAGTGCCGAGACTGCCCTTGGCTACACCTTC	CSAETALGYTF
TRBV6-2/TRBV6-3	TRBD2	many	TRBJ2-3	TGTGCCAGCAGTTACCCTAGCGGGAGCCCGACAGATACGCAGTATTTT	CASSYPSGSPTDTQYF
TRBV18	-	many	TRBJ2-6	TGTGCCAGCTCACCACAGGTTTCTGGGGCCAACGTCCTGACTTTC	CASSPQVSGANVLTF
TRBV7-2	-	many	TRBJ1-5	TGTGCCAGCAGCTGGGGGGAGTGGGGCCAGCCCCAGCATTTT	CASSWGEWGQPQHF
TRBV20-1	-	many	TRBJ2-1	TGCAGTGCTATGGGGGGCGCAAACAATGAGCAGTTCTTC	CSAMGGANNEQFF
TRBV4-1	-	many	TRBJ1-5	TGCGCCAGCAGCCAAGGATATGGGAATCAGCCCCAGCATTTT	CASSQGYGNQPQHF
TRBV5-1	TRBD1	few	TRBJ1-2	TGCGCCAGCAGCAAGAACTCACAGGGGGCGGGAGGCTACACCTTC	CASSKNSQGAGGYTF
TRBV24-1	-	many	TRBJ2-3	TGTGCCACCAGTGACCTATCGACACGAGATACGCAGTATTTT	CATSDLSTRDTQYF
TRBV19	-	-	TRBJ2-2	TGTGCCAGTAGTATGCGAGAGTTCGGGGAGCTGTTTTTT	CASSMREFGELFF
TRBV6-4	TRBD2	-	TRBJ2-7	TGTGCCAGCAGATGGACTAGCGGCGAGCAGTACTTC	CASRWTSGEQYF
TRBV12-3/TRBV12-4	-	many	TRBJ2-3	TGTGCCAGCAGAAGGGGGGAAGCTGACACAGATACGCAGTATTTT	CASRRGEADTDTQYF
TRBV19	-	-	TRBJ2-2	TGTGCCAGTAGTATAGGACTACGGGGGAACGGGGAGCTGTTTTTT	CASSIGLRGNGELFF
TRBV20-1	TRBD2	-	TRBJ2-1	TGCAGTGCTAGAGATGGGAGGGGCTCGCAGTTCTTC	CSARDGRGSQFF
TRBV20-1	-	many	TRBJ1-1	TGCAGTGCTAGTCAGTTTATAGGGAACACTGAAGCTTTCTTT	CSASQFIGNTEAFF
TRBV29-1	-	many	TRBJ2-7	TGCAGCGTGGGGGTGAACTACGAGCAGTACTTC	CSVGVNYEQYF
TRBV5-1	TRBD2	-	TRBJ2-3	TGCGCCAGCAGCTCTAGCGGGAGGGGCACAGATACGCAGTATTTT	CASSSSGRGTDTQYF
TRBV6-1	-	few	TRBJ1-5	TGTGCCAGCAGTTATTTCCGGACGGACTTTAGCAATCAGCCCCAGCATTTT	CASSYFRTDFSNQPQHF
TRBV28	TRBD1	many	TRBJ1-2	TGTGCCAGCAGTTTCCGACAGGGCTATGGCTACACCTTC	CASSFRQGYGYTF
TRBV10-3	TRBD1	few	TRBJ2-7	TGTGCCGTCAACGACAGGGGGGCCTCCTACGAGCAGTACTTC	CAVNDRGASYEQYF
TRBV5-1	TRBD1	many	TRBJ1-2	TGCGCCAGCAGCTTGGAGGGACAGGGGGCGGATGGCTACACCTTC	CASSLEGQGADGYTF
TRBV20-1	-	many	TRBJ2-7	TGCAGTGCAAAGTACACGGACTATACCTACGAGCAGTACTTC	CSAKYTDYTYEQYF
TRBV11-2	-	many	TRBJ1-1	TGTGCCAGCAGCGGACAGCGGGGCGCCACTGAAGCTTTCTTT	CASSGQRGATEAFF
TRBV5-1	TRBD2	many	TRBJ2-1	TGCGCCAGCAGCCCGTTCGGTGCGGGAGTCGAGCAGTTCTTC	CASSPFGAGVEQFF